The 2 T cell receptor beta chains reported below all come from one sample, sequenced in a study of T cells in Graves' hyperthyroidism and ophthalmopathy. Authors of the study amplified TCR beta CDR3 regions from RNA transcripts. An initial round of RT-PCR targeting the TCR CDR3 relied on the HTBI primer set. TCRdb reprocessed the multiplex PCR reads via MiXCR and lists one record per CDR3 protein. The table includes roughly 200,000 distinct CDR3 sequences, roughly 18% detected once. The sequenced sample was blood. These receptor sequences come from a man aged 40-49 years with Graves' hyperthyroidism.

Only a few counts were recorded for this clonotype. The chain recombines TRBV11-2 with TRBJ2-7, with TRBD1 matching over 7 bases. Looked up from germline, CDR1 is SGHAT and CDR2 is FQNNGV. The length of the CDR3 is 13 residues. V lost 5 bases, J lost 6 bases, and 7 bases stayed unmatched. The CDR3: CASSNHRGGEQYF. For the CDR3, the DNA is TGTGCCAGCAGCAACCACAGGGGTGGCGAGCAGTACTTC.

CDR3 coding DNA: TGCAGTGCTAGAGCGGACCAGATCTATGGCTACACCTTC. This gives the protein CSARADQIYGYTF. The chain is built from TRBV20-1 and TRBJ1-2; D gene unclear. Germline V gene sequence: CDR1 DFQATT, CDR2 SNEGSKA (reference sequence). Trimming pared 1 base from V and 4 bases from J, leaving 10 bases between. The CDR3 sequence is 13 residues long.